This T cell receptor (beta chain) was sequenced in a study of OX40 agonist ivuxolimab in advanced cancers. As for the study in general: Allowance was made for prior anti-PD-1, anti-PD-L1 or anti-CTLA-4 therapy, and roughly 40% had some.

The table came from immunoSEQ multiplex PCR; TCRdb's copy has only in-frame clones and leaves some out. Of tens of thousands of clones listed, approximately 91% are singletons. As concerns this clone: Antigen: not known.

General study results and limits: CD8+ T cells averaged more expanded clones than CD4+. Dose levels from 0.1 to 3.0 mg/kg saw CD4+ and CD8+ blood T cells expand clonally by week 6.

The length of the CDR3 is 16 residues. The germline gives CDR1 PRHDT, CDR2 FYEKMQ (reference sequence). The germline V and J ends were trimmed by 4 bases and 8 bases, with 23 bases remaining between them. This chain joins TRBV13 and TRBJ1-2; D unresolved. The input for sequencing was CD4+ or CD8+ T cells sorted from blood, taken in a trial of the OX40 agonist ivuxolimab. The clonotype comes from an adult with an advanced solid tumor such as melanoma, head and neck, liver or kidney cancer. CDR3 region: CASSSSISGSRYGYTF. The CDR3, as DNA: TGTGCCAGCAGCTCCTCAATTTCCGGGTCACGATACGGCTACACCTTC.